This TCR beta chain was recorded in a study of CD8 T cells in ankylosing spondylitis. Overall study findings and caveats: A TCR beta motif of fewer than ten highly homologous variants seemed to mark ankylosing spondylitis blood. A number of the motif variants had already been described in reactive arthritis synovial fluid and blood.

MiXCR, run by TCRdb on the 5' RACE reads, gives a single entry per CDR3 protein. The sample includes 750,000 to 850,000 distinct CDR3 sequences, 12% seen only once; the top ten take approximately 0.46%. This clonotype has at least ten counts. What it binds is not known. The CDR3 sequence is 10 residues long. With 3 bases removed from V and 11 bases from J, the gap between germline ends came to 10 bases. Germline V CDR1 and CDR2: SQVTM, ANQGSEA. Sequenced input: blood, either unsorted or a sorted T cell fraction (not recorded which). This chain uses TRBV29-1 with TRBJ1-1; D not certain. The clonotype originates from a male donor with ankylosing spondylitis. The DNA for the CDR3 is TGCAGCGTTGAGGAACGTGGGGCTTTCTTT. Translated: CSVEERGAFF. Complete variable domain (other parts from reference TRBV29-1 and TRBJ1-1): SAVISQKPSRDICQRGTSLTIQCQVDSQVTMMFWYRQQPGQSLTLIATANQGSEATYESGFVIDKFPISRPNLTFSTLTVSNMSPEDSSIYLCSVEERGAFFGQGTRLTVV.